This T cell receptor (beta chain) emerged from a study of blood T cell repertoires in COVID-19. CDR1 and CDR2 from the germline V gene are ENHRY and SYGVKD. There are 19 residues in the CDR3. V was clipped by 2 bases and J by 1 base, with 24 bases between them. Profiling relied on immunoSEQ multiplex PCR, and the TCRdb table lists in-frame clones only, not all of them. The data contain 430,000 or so clones, about 88% of them singletons. The sample comprised PBMCs or T cells enriched from blood (not recorded which). The genes are TRBV10-3 and TRBJ2-7; a weak D match, TRBD2 (8 bases). This receptor was taken from a woman in her late teens or twenties who had been exposed to COVID-19. The CDR3: CAISETSPGGTSWSYEQYF. For the CDR3, the DNA is TGTGCCATCAGTGAGACTTCGCCAGGGGGGACTAGTTGGTCCTACGAGCAGTACTTC.